This record covers a single T cell receptor (beta chain). Its target is not known. Only in-frame clones appear in the TCRdb table, and some are missing; sequencing was by immunoSEQ multiplex PCR. Found here are some 110,000 clones, 80% to 90% of them singletons; the top ten hold 3.9%. These data belong to a study of T cell responses to AZD1222 COVID-19 vaccine. Study outcomes and limitations: Regions 160-218 and 743-854 dominated among vaccine-associated CD4 TCRs spanning spike. The study sampled repertoires only after the peak T cell response. There were mostly white British donors and more females than males, and clonal diversity was possibly underestimated. The reported proportion of spike-specific TCRs targeting unmutated variant regions was nearly half.

The source was peripheral blood, collected on day 0 of MenACWY control vaccination. The origin of this receptor is an adult in good health.

CDR3 DNA sequence: TGCGCCAGCAGCGGCGGGGCATTGTCTGGGGCCAACGTCCTGACTTTC. Translated: CASSGGALSGANVLTF. This chain uses TRBV5-1 with TRBJ2-6; possibly TRBD2 for D (6 bases). The CDR3 sequence is 16 residues long. Germline V CDR1 and CDR2: SGHRS, YFSETQ. V was cut by 4 bases and J by 1 base, with 12 bases left in between.